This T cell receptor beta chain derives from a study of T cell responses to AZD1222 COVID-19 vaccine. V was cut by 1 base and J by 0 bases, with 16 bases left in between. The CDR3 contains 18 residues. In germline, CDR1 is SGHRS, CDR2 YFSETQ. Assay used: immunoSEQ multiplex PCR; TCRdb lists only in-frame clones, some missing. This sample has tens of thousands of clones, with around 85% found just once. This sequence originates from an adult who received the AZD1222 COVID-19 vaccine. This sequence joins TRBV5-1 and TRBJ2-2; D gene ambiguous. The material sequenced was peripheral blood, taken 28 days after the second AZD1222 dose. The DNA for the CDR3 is TGCGCCAGCAGCTTGAAGTTTAAGGGCAGCCCGAACACCGGGGAGCTGTTTTTT. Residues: CASSLKFKGSPNTGELFF.